This entry features one T cell receptor (beta chain) sequence. The antigen remains unidentified. Newly diagnosed hyperthyroidism patients aged 18 to 65 years had disease lasting under 2 months. Each 10 ml fresh peripheral blood draw supplied the PBMCs. RNA transcripts served as the template for amplifying TCR beta CDR3 regions. HTBI primers drove first-round RT-PCR of the TCR CDR3. Using its own MiXCR run on the multiplex PCR reads, TCRdb lists one record per CDR3 protein. The table lists 150,000 or so distinct CDR3 sequences, 22% of them singletons. The data originate from a study of T cells in Graves' hyperthyroidism and ophthalmopathy. General study findings and limits: In blood, most of the thyroid clonotypes expanded above 0.001 were also present. The model predicted ophthalmopathy a median roughly six months before onset.

The clonotype originates from a woman between 50 and 59 years old with Graves' hyperthyroidism that later progressed to Graves' ophthalmopathy. Sequenced: blood.

The CDR3 DNA sequence: TGTGCCAGCAGTTACTCTTCCACGGCTTTCTTT. This translates into CASSYSSTAFF. The V and J genes are TRBV6-8 and TRBJ1-1; no reliable D call. Germline loops: CDR1 MNHGY, CDR2 SAAAGT. CDR3 size: 11 residues. Trimming pared 0 bases from V and 11 bases from J, leaving 7 bases between.